Each of the 27 T cell receptor beta chains below was sequenced from the same sample in a study of shared T cell receptors in the human thymus (TCRdb year 2021). Libraries were made using the immunoSEQ multiplex PCR assay. TCRdb retrieved this table from immuneACCESS and kept in-frame rearrangements only. Not all clones are present; in checked studies, unresolved V genes account for under half, and no reason is known for the remainder. The sample table records around 730,000 clones; approximately 83% of these occur just once. The ten largest clonotypes hold around 0.0099% of the sample. A further study also used this sample, focusing on human thymus T cells.

Specimen: thymocytes. These receptor sequences come from a girl under three years old with a congenital heart defect. Donor details come from another sample of the same person, matched by shared clones.

The rearrangement joins TRBV5-8 to TRBJ1-4; no clear D gene. Germline V gene data show CDR1 as SGHTS and CDR2 as YDEGEE. The V end was cut by 1 base, the J end by 8 bases, with 6 bases between. This CDR3 is built from 12 residues. CDR3 loop: CASSLRREKLFF. The CDR3 DNA follows: TGTGCCAGCAGCTTGAGGAGGGAAAAACTGTTTTTT.

The chain couples TRBV27 to TRBJ1-4, with a possible D match to TRBD1 (5 bases). Germline lookup yields CDR1 MNHEY and CDR2 SMNVEV (reference sequence). CDR3 size: 18 residues. Trimming pared 5 bases from V and 4 bases from J, leaving 23 bases between. CDR3 DNA: TGTGCCAGCAGTCCGACGACAAAAGAACAGGAGGGTAATGAAAAACTGTTTTTT. This sequence encodes CASSPTTKEQEGNEKLFF.

The chain links TRBV9 to TRBJ2-2; 8 bases map to TRBD1. V lost 3 bases, J lost 1 base, and 8 bases stayed unmatched. The CDR3 loop spans 17 amino acids. The germline V gene encodes CDR1 SGDLS and CDR2 YYNGEE. Here the CDR3 reads CASSGIQGEENTGELFF. In nucleotides, the CDR3 is TGTGCCAGCAGCGGAATACAGGGGGAGGAGAACACCGGGGAGCTGTTTTTT. Full variable domain (rest looked up from reference TRBV9 and TRBJ2-2): DSGVTQTPKHLITATGQRVTLRCSPRSGDLSVYWYQQSLDQGLQFLIQYYNGEERAKGNILERFSAQQFPDLHSELNLSSLELGDSALYFCASSGIQGEENTGELFFGEGSRLTVL.

The CDR3 DNA reads as TGTGCCAGCAGCTATACCGGGACAGGAAGTGTGACGCAGTACTTC. Its translation is CASSYTGTGSVTQYF. V is TRBV5-6 and J is TRBJ2-7, with TRBD1 identical over 8 bases. Germline CDR1 and CDR2: SGHDT and YYEEEE. The CDR3 contains 15 residues. V dropped 3 bases and J dropped 9; count of bases not matched to a gene: 14.

This CDR3 reads CASSQDGMWWQTDRPMNTEAFF. CDR3 nucleotide sequence: TGCGCCAGCAGCCAAGATGGTATGTGGTGGCAAACGGACAGACCCATGAACACTGAAGCTTTCTTT. The V gene is TRBV4-1, the J gene TRBJ1-1; D is possibly TRBD1 (6 bases). The CDR3 consists of 22 residues. V was shortened by 0 bases and J by 0 bases, with 29 bases between the two germline ends. Germline values: CDR1 MGHRA, CDR2 YSYEKL.

CDR3 nucleotides: TGTGCCAGCAGCTTAGTTCTCGGGGGTAACTATGGCTACACCTTC. This sequence encodes CASSLVLGGNYGYTF. The chain is built from TRBV7-2 and TRBJ1-2; D is perhaps TRBD1 (5 bases). Germline V gene sequence: CDR1 SGHTA, CDR2 FQGNSA. V dropped 1 base and J dropped 1 base, with 10 bases sitting between them. The CDR3 extends over 15 amino acids. Combining the CDR3 with reference TRBV7-2 and TRBJ1-2 gives the whole variable domain GAGVSQSPSNKVTEKGKDVELRCDPISGHTALYWYRQSLGQGLEFLIYFQGNSAPDKSGLPSDRFSAERTGGSVSTLTIQRTQQEDSAVYLCASSLVLGGNYGYTFGSGTRLTVV.

CDR3 amino acids: CASNPETPVYEQYF. The CDR3 DNA reads TGCGCCAGCAATCCCGAGACTCCCGTTTACGAGCAGTACTTC. The chain has TRBV23-1 and TRBJ2-7; D remains unclear. TRBV23-1 is placed among ORFs of uncertain function. The V and J ends lost 7 bases and 4 bases respectively, with 17 bases between them. This CDR3 has 14 residues.

The V and J genes are TRBV4-1 and TRBJ1-6; D is undetermined. From germline, CDR1 is MGHRA and CDR2 YSYEKL. The V end lost 6 bases, the J end lost 3 bases, and 15 bases lay between the germline ends. The CDR3 has 16 amino acids. CDR3 region: CASSDRVEGYNSPLHF. The CDR3 DNA sequence: TGCGCCAGCAGTGATAGGGTAGAGGGCTATAATTCACCCCTCCACTTT.

The V and J genes are TRBV7-8 and TRBJ2-2; 7 nucleotides agree with TRBD1. V trimming: 1 base; J trimming: 0 bases; junction bases outside the gene matches: 8. The CDR3 is 18 amino acids. The V gene's germline CDR1 is SGHVS and CDR2 FQNEAQ. DNA of the CDR3: TGTGCCAGCAGCTTAGTTCTGACCGGGACAGCGAACACCGGGGAGCTGTTTTTT. Its protein product is CASSLVLTGTANTGELFF. The variable domain in full, with the rest retrieved from reference TRBV7-8 and TRBJ2-2, is GAGVSQSPRYKVAKRGQDVALRCDPISGHVSLFWYQQALGQGPEFLTYFQNEAQLDKSGLPSDRFFAERPEGSVSTLKIQRTQQEDSAVYLCASSLVLTGTANTGELFFGEGSRLTVL.

V usage is TRBV5-1 and J usage is TRBJ2-1, with 10 bases fitting TRBD1. The CDR3 is 15 amino acids. With 1 base clipped from V and 8 bases from J, the junction kept 6 bases outside the gene matches. Looked up from germline, CDR1 is SGHRS and CDR2 is YFSETQ. The CDR3, as DNA: TGCGCCAGCAGCTTGTGCGGGACAGGGGATTATGAGCAGTTCTTC. Protein product: CASSLCGTGDYEQFF.

The chain carries TRBV7-9 and TRBJ1-6; weak D call: TRBD1 (5 bases). The CDR3 runs to 14 residues. The germline CDR1 and CDR2 sequences are SEHNR and FQNEAQ (reference sequence). Trimming took off 5 bases at V and 12 bases at J, with 17 bases between the two ends. CDR3 sequence reads: CASSPWTFKGPLHF. CDR3 sequence (DNA): TGTGCCAGCAGCCCCTGGACATTTAAAGGACCCCTCCACTTT.

In regard to this clone: The sample carries other DNA sequences with the same CDR3. This sequence joins TRBV4-3 and TRBJ1-1, with TRBD1 matching 8 bases. Germline V gene sequence: CDR1 LGHNA, CDR2 YSLEER. After removal of 3 bases from V and 1 base from J, the junction contained 4 bases not matched to a gene. This CDR3 is 15 amino acids long. CDR3 in DNA: TGCGCCAGCAGCCAGGGGACAGGAGAGAACACTGAAGCTTTCTTT. This codes for CASSQGTGENTEAFF.

This rearrangement joins TRBV5-5 to TRBJ1-3; perhaps TRBD1 as D (6 bases). The CDR3 loop spans 13 amino acids. The ends were cut back, 1 base at V and 8 bases at J, with 10 bases in the middle. The germline CDR1 and CDR2 sequences are SGHKS and YYEKEE (reference sequence). The CDR3 is CASSLPGDYTIYF. CDR3 nucleotide sequence: TGTGCCAGCAGCTTGCCAGGGGATTACACCATATATTTT. Based on the CDR3 plus reference TRBV5-5 and TRBJ1-3, the full variable domain is DAGVTQSPTHLIKTRGQQVTLRCSPISGHKSVSWYQQVLGQGPQFIFQYYEKEERGRGNFPDRFSARQFPNYSSELNVNALLLGDSALYLCASSLPGDYTIYFGEGSWLTVV.

The rearrangement uses TRBV19 and TRBJ2-3; D possibly corresponds to TRBD1 (6 bases). Trimming pared 9 bases from V and 1 base from J, leaving 20 bases between. CDR1 and CDR2 (germline): LNHDA, SQIVND (reference sequence). This CDR3 is 16 amino acids long. The DNA of the CDR3 is TGTGCCAGCAACCCAGACCATAAGGGGGGCACAGATACGCAGTATTTT. Translation: CASNPDHKGGTDTQYF.

The chain uses TRBV12-5 and TRBJ1-6; D remains ambiguous. This CDR3 comprises 16 residues. The germline CDR1 and CDR2 sequences are LGHNT and FRNRAP. The V and J ends lost 1 base and 0 bases respectively, with 7 bases between them. CDR3 nucleotides: TGTGCTAGTGGTTTGGCCCTCAGCTCCTATAATTCACCCCTCCACTTT. It translates to CASGLALSSYNSPLHF.

On this clone itself: One end of the junction varies from germline; a read error may be responsible. The sample carries other DNA sequences with the same CDR3. This chain uses TRBV6-5 with TRBJ1-1, with D uncertain. Per the germline V gene, CDR1 is MNHEY and CDR2 is SVGAGI. This CDR3 contains 13 residues. CDR3 sequence: CASSYSGGTEAFF. DNA of the CDR3: TGTGCCAGCAGTTACTCAGGCGGCACTGAGGCTTTCTTT.

The V call is TRBV5-1, the J call TRBJ2-7; 9 nucleotides match TRBD1. CDR1 and CDR2 from the germline V gene are SGHRS and YFSETQ. The CDR3 has 13 residues. V lost 9 bases, J lost 6 bases, and 10 bases stayed unmatched. CDR3 in amino acids: CATRRDRDGEQYF. The CDR3 bases are TGCGCCACCCGGAGGGACAGGGATGGCGAGCAGTACTTC. The full variable domain, in which reference TRBV5-1 and TRBJ2-7 provide the parts outside the CDR3, is KAGVTQTPRYLIKTRGQQVTLSCSPISGHRSVSWYQQTPGQGLQFLFEYFSETQRNKGNFPGRFSGRQFSNSRSEMNVSTLELGDSALYLCATRRDRDGEQYFGPGTRLTVT.

The chain carries TRBV9 and TRBJ1-1; perhaps TRBD1 as D (6 bases). The CDR3 is 19 amino acids. From germline, CDR1 is SGDLS and CDR2 YYNGEE. V lost 4 bases and J 0 bases, leaving 25 bases between the germline ends. The CDR3 protein is CASSNERGGGVGMNTEAFF. The DNA for the CDR3 is TGTGCCAGCAGCAACGAAAGGGGCGGGGGCGTAGGGATGAACACTGAAGCTTTCTTT.

In this sample, this clone turned up once. V and J are TRBV6-6 and TRBJ1-1, with D possibly matching TRBD1 (5 bases). V dropped 2 bases and J dropped 1 base, with 14 bases sitting between them. The CDR3 has 16 amino acids. Germline V gene sequence: CDR1 MNHNY, CDR2 SVGAGI (reference sequence). CDR3 nucleotides: TGTGCCAGCAGTTACCCCCGTAGGGGCCCGAACACTGAAGCTTTCTTT. Translating gives CASSYPRRGPNTEAFF.

This clone was recorded a few times. The chain links TRBV6-1 to TRBJ1-4, with D possibly TRBD1 on 5 matching bases. Germline V lookup: CDR1 MNHNS, CDR2 SASEGT. With 6 bases removed from V and 5 bases from J, the gap between germline ends came to 13 bases. The CDR3 extends over 14 amino acids. CDR3 protein: CASSSRDSNEKLFF. CDR3 DNA: TGTGCCAGCAGCTCCAGGGATTCCAATGAAAAACTGTTTTTT.

V is TRBV5-6 and J is TRBJ2-3; D not resolved. The CDR3 totals 16 residues. V was pared by 0 bases and J by 2 bases, with 13 bases between. Germline V CDR1 and CDR2: SGHDT, YYEEEE. CDR3 in amino acids: CASSLDTPLYTDTQYF. The CDR3 DNA sequence: TGTGCCAGCAGCTTGGATACGCCCCTATACACAGATACGCAGTATTTT.

This chain connects TRBV7-2 to TRBJ1-2, with D unclear. The germline gives CDR1 SGHTA, CDR2 FQGNSA. V shed 1 base and J shed 8 bases, with 14 bases lying between them. The CDR3 is made up of 14 amino acids. CDR3 region: CASSLVGQVWGYTF. The CDR3 coding sequence is TGTGCCAGCAGCTTAGTGGGTCAGGTTTGGGGCTACACCTTC.

V gene TRBV4-3 combines with J gene TRBJ2-7, with D unclear. CDR3 length: 13 amino acids. V was pared by 3 bases and J by 1 base, with 7 bases between. CDR1 and CDR2 (germline): LGHNA, YSLEER. The CDR3 DNA reads as TGCGCCAGCAGCCACGACGGGTCCTACGAGCAGTACTTC. Translation gives CASSHDGSYEQYF.

The chain recombines TRBV4-2 with TRBJ2-2, with a weak D call TRBD2 (6 bases). This CDR3 has 16 amino acids. Germline CDR1 is LGHNA and CDR2 is YNFKEQ. Deletions cut 0 bases from V and 3 bases from J, with 11 bases between. In DNA form, the CDR3 reads TGTGCCAGCAGCCAAGATTCAGGGACTTACACCGGGGAGCTGTTTTTT. Protein sequence: CASSQDSGTYTGELFF.

CDR3 sequence: CASSQVGRKNTEAFF. CDR3 nucleotides: TGCGCCAGCAGCCAAGTGGGGAGGAAGAACACTGAAGCTTTCTTT. The V call is TRBV4-1, the J call TRBJ1-1; D ambiguous. Germline loops: CDR1 MGHRA, CDR2 YSYEKL. Trimming pared 1 base from V and 1 base from J, leaving 10 bases between. This CDR3 has 15 amino acids.

The chain combines TRBV7-8 with TRBJ2-7, with D tentatively TRBD1 (5 bases). V gave up 5 bases and J gave up 3 bases, with 14 bases separating them. From germline, CDR1 is SGHVS and CDR2 FQNEAQ. CDR3 length equals 14 residues. CDR3 in amino acids: CASSPWAGNYEQYF. The CDR3 region has the DNA TGTGCCAGCAGCCCGTGGGCAGGGAACTACGAGCAGTACTTC. The full variable domain, its missing parts supplied by reference TRBV7-8 and TRBJ2-7, is GAGVSQSPRYKVAKRGQDVALRCDPISGHVSLFWYQQALGQGPEFLTYFQNEAQLDKSGLPSDRFFAERPEGSVSTLKIQRTQQEDSAVYLCASSPWAGNYEQYFGPGTRLTVT.

The chain recombines TRBV19 with TRBJ1-2; TRBD1 aligns across 9 bases. V lost 3 bases to trimming and J lost 1 base; unmatched junction nucleotides: 3. Per germline, CDR1 LNHDA and CDR2 SQIVND (reference sequence). This CDR3 has 15 residues. This chain's CDR3 is CASSIGTGFNYGYTF. DNA for the CDR3: TGTGCCAGTAGTATTGGGACAGGGTTTAACTATGGCTACACCTTC.